One and the same sample provided the 10 T cell receptor beta chains below, sequenced in a study of blood T cells in healthy people across ages. Combining a sample-barcoded 5' primer with a J-beta primer mix, a second PCR ran for 7 to 11 cycles. In TCRdb, the 5' RACE reads were re-called with MiXCR into one record per CDR3 protein. The sample carries about 1.8 million distinct CDR3 sequences, 49% recorded once. The source material was blood. The receptors stem from a woman aged 35 to 49 in good health.

The genes are TRBV20-1 and TRBJ2-3; D is possibly TRBD1 (8 bases). V was pared by 7 bases and J by 4 bases, with 18 bases between. CDR3 size: 14 residues. Germline values: CDR1 DFQATT, CDR2 SNEGSKA (reference sequence). CDR3 nucleotides: TGCAGTGGAGGACAGGGAGGGGATGCAGATACGCAGTATTTT. This gives the protein CSGGQGGDADTQYF.

V and J are TRBV12-3 or TRBV12-4 and TRBJ1-2; D uncertain. The V end was cut by 5 bases, the J end by 3 bases, with 16 bases between. The length of the CDR3 is 15 residues. The CDR3 DNA follows: TGTGCCAGCAGTATATATGGGTTTTCTGACTATGGCTACACCTTC. This codes for CASSIYGFSDYGYTF.

This clonotype was seen only a few times. This chain uses TRBV7-2 with TRBJ2-7; D call uncertain. Germline CDR1 reads SGHTA; CDR2 reads FQGNSA. The CDR3 length is 13 residues. The V end lost 3 bases, the J end lost 2 bases, and 8 bases lay between the germline ends. The CDR3 DNA reads as TGTGCCAGCAGCTTTCATCGCACCTACGAGCAGTACTTC. Protein product: CASSFHRTYEQYF.

V and J are TRBV6-2 or TRBV6-3 and TRBJ2-3; D may be TRBD2 (5 bases). Per the germline V gene, CDR1 is MNHEY and CDR2 is SVGEGT. This CDR3 is 13 amino acids long. Trimming cost V 11 bases and J 6 bases, with 18 bases left between them. The CDR3 region is CAGAGPGLDTQYF. In nucleotides, the CDR3 is TGTGCCGGCGCGGGCCCTGGTTTGGATACGCAGTATTTT.

The chain uses TRBV9 and TRBJ1-6; D gene ambiguous. The V gene's germline CDR1 is SGDLS and CDR2 YYNGEE. The CDR3 runs 12 residues. V was trimmed by 4 bases and J by 14 bases, leaving 13 bases between them. CDR3 DNA sequence: TGTGCCAGCAGCATCTCTGGGAGGGCCCTCCACTTT. Translated, it gives CASSISGRALHF.

The chain joins TRBV20-1 to TRBJ2-1, with TRBD2 matching 13 bases. Germline-derived CDR1 and CDR2 are DFQATT and SNEGSKA (reference sequence). Unmatched junction bases numbered 7, after V lost 7 bases and J lost 4 bases. CDR3 size: 15 residues. CDR3 bases: TGCAGTGGGGACGAGGGACTAGCGGGGTACAATGAGCAGTTCTTC. Translated: CSGDEGLAGYNEQFF.

CDR3 DNA sequence: TGTGCCAGCAGCTATCCCGAGACTAGCGGGGGCCGTGCTACGCAGTATTTT. This gives the protein CASSYPETSGGRATQYF. The chain links TRBV7-2 to TRBJ2-3; 12 bases are shared with TRBD2. J gave up 8 bases and V 4 bases, and 13 bases lay outside the gene matches. CDR1 is SGHTA and CDR2 is FQGNSA in the germline V gene. The CDR3 consists of 17 residues.

The CDR3 coding sequence is TGTGCCAGCAGACCCGTCCGGGAGAATTATGGCTACGAGCAGTACTTC. Amino acids: CASRPVRENYGYEQYF. The chain combines TRBV6-5 with TRBJ2-7, with D tentatively TRBD2 (6 bases). The CDR3 consists of 16 residues. CDR1 is MNHEY and CDR2 is SVGAGI in the germline V gene. The V gene lost 6 bases and the J gene lost 3 bases, with 21 bases spanning the gap.

The V and J genes are TRBV29-1 and TRBJ2-7; D might be TRBD1 (6 bases). Germline V CDR1 and CDR2: SQVTM, ANQGSEA. V was cut by 4 bases and J by 3 bases, with 13 bases left in between. The CDR3 covers 13 residues. The DNA of the CDR3 is TGCAGCGTTGGCGCAGGGGCTTACTACGAGCAGTACTTC. Translation gives CSVGAGAYYEQYF.

The sample holds a few counts of this clonotype. V gene TRBV20-1 combines with J gene TRBJ2-5; D remains unclear. Trimming removed 3 bases from V and 2 bases from J, with 7 bases in between. Germline loops: CDR1 DFQATT, CDR2 SNEGSKA (reference sequence). The CDR3 is 12 amino acids. CDR3: CSASPRQETQYF. The CDR3, as DNA: TGCAGTGCTAGTCCCAGGCAAGAGACCCAGTACTTC.